This TCR beta chain was sequenced in a study of PD-L1 blockade in urothelial cancer. Study-level information: Most patients, about 90% of the roughly 29, were males with bladder-origin cancer. Specimens of blood held a median count of 141,255 T cells. At 3 weeks after treatment start (second dose) and again at 6 weeks, blood was analyzed.

This sample's time point: peripheral blood 6 weeks after treatment start. Study findings and constraints: Durable benefit accompanied greater 3-week expansion of tumor-associated blood clones.

Sequenced by immunoSEQ multiplex PCR; TCRdb stores in-frame clones only, minus some. The repertoire has just under 45,000 clones, 83% of them found once; the top ten carry over 12%. With respect to this clone: Its antigen is unknown.

Losses at the gene ends were 0 bases for V and 7 bases for J; bases not matched to a gene: 4. The germline V gene encodes CDR1 SGHTA and CDR2 FQGNSA. CDR3 length equals 16 residues. This material consisted of PBMCs, taken around atezolizumab (anti-PD-L1) treatment. The rearrangement uses TRBV7-2 and TRBJ2-2; 11 bases match TRBD2. The sequence was obtained from a man aged 55-75 years with urothelial cancer. CDR3 sequence (DNA): TGTGCCAGCAGCTTAGCCCCCCTAGCGGGGGGCGGGGAGCTGTTTTTT. This codes for CASSLAPLAGGGELFF.